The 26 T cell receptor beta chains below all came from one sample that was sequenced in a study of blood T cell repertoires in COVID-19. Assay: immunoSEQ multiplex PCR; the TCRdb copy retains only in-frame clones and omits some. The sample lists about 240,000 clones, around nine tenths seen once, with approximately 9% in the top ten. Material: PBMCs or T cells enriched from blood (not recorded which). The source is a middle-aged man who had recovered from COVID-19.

Written as DNA, the CDR3 is TGTGCCAGCAGTTTCCCAGGGACAGATACGCAGTATTTT. Its translation: CASSFPGTDTQYF. The chain has TRBV6-5 and TRBJ2-3, with D possibly matching TRBD1 (5 bases). CDR1 is MNHEY and CDR2 is SVGAGI in the germline V gene. Trimming cost V 4 bases and J 3 bases, with 8 bases left between them. The CDR3 loop spans 13 amino acids.

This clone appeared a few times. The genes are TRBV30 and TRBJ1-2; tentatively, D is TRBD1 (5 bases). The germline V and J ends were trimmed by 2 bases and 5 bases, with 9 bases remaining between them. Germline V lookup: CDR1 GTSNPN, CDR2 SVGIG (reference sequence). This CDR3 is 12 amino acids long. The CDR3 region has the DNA TGTGCCTGGAGTCCGCAGGGTTATGGCTACACCTTC. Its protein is CAWSPQGYGYTF.

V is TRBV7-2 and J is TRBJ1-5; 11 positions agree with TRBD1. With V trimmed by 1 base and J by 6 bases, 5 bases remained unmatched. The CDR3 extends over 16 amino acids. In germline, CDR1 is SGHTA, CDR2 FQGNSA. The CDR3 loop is CASSLDGTGGGQPQHF. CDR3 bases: TGTGCCAGCAGCTTAGACGGGACAGGGGGGGGTCAGCCCCAGCATTTT.

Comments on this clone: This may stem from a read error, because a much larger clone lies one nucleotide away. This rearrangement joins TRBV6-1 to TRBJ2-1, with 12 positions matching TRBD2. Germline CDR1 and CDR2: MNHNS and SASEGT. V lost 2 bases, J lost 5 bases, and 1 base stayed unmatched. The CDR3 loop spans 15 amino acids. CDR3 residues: CASSELAGGNNEQFF. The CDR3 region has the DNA TGTGCCAGCAGTGAACTAGCGGGGGGGAACAATGAGCAGTTCTTC.

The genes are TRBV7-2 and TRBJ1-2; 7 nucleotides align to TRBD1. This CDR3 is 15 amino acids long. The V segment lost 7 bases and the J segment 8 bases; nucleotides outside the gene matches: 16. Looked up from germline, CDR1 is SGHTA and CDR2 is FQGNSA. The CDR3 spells CASTHDRARYGGYTF. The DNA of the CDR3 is TGTGCCAGCACCCATGACAGGGCCCGCTACGGGGGCTACACCTTC.

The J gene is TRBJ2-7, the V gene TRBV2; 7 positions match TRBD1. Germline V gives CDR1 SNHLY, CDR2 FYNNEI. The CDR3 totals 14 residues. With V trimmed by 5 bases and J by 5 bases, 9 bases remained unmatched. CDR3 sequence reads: CASSTGQGVDEQYF. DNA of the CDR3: TGTGCCAGCAGTACGGGCCAGGGGGTCGACGAGCAGTACTTC.

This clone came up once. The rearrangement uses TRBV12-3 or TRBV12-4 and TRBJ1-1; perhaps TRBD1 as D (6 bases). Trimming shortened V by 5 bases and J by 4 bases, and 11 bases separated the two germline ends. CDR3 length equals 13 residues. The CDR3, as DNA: TGTGCCAGCAGTAAACAGGGTGGCACTGAAGCTTTCTTT. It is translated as CASSKQGGTEAFF.

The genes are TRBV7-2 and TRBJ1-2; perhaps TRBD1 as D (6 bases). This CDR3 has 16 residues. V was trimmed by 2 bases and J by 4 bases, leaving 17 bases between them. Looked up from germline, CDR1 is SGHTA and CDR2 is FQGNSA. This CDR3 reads CASSLSSGGASYGYTF. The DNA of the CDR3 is TGTGCCAGCAGCTTATCTAGCGGGGGGGCGTCCTATGGCTACACCTTC.

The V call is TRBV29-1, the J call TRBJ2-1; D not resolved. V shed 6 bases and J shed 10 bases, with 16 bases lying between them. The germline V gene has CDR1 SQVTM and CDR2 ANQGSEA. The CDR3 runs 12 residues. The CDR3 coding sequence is TGCAGCGTCACCGTGGCAGTAAACGAGCAGTTCTTC. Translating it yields CSVTVAVNEQFF.

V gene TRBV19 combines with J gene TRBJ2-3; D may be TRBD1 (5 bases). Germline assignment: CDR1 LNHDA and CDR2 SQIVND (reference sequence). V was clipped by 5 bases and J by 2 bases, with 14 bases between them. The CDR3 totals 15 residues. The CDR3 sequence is CASSEQGLFTDTQYF. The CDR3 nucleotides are TGTGCCAGTAGTGAGCAGGGTCTGTTCACAGATACGCAGTATTTT.

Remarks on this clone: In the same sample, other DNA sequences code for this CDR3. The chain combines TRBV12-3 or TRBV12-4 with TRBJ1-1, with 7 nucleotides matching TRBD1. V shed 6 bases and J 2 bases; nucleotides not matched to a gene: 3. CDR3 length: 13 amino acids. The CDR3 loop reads CASSRDRNTEAFF. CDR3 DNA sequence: TGTGCCAGCAGCCGGGACAGAAACACTGAAGCTTTCTTT.

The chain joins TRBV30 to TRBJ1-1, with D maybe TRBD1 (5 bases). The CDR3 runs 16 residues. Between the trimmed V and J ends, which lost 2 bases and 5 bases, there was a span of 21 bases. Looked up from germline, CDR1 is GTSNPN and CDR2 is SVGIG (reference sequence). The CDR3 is CAWSTPTPGGWTEAFF. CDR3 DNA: TGTGCCTGGAGTACCCCCACACCGGGGGGATGGACTGAAGCTTTCTTT.

The CDR3 is CASRTGSYGYTF. The DNA of the CDR3 is TGTGCCAGCAGGACAGGGTCCTATGGCTACACCTTC. This chain joins TRBV6-5 and TRBJ1-2; 7 bases map to TRBD1. With V trimmed by 6 bases and J by 4 bases, 2 bases remained unmatched. CDR3 length: 12 amino acids. Per germline, CDR1 MNHEY and CDR2 SVGAGI.

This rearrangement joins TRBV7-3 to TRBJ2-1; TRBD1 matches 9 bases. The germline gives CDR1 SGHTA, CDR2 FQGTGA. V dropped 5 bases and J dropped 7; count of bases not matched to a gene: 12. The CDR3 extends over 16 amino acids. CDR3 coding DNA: TGTGCCAGCAGCCGTCAACCGGGACAGGGAAGAAATGAGCAGTTCTTC. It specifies CASSRQPGQGRNEQFF.

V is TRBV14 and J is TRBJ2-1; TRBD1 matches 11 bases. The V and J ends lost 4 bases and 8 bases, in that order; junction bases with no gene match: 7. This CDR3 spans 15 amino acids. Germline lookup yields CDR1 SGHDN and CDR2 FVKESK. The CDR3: CASSPWTGGSDEQFF. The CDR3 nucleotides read TGTGCCAGCAGCCCCTGGACAGGGGGCAGCGATGAGCAGTTCTTC.

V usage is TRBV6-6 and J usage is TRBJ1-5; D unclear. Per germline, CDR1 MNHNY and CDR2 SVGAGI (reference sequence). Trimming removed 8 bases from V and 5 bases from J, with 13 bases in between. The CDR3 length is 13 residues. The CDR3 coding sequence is TGTGCCAGCCTAGCGGTACGTGATCAGCCCCAGCATTTT. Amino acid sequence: CASLAVRDQPQHF.

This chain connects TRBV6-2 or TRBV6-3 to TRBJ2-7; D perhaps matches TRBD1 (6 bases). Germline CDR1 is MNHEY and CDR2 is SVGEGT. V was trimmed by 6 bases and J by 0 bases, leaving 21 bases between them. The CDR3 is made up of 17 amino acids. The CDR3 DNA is TGTGCCAGCAGCCGACCCTATTATCAGGGGAGCTCCTACGAGCAGTACTTC. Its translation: CASSRPYYQGSSYEQYF.

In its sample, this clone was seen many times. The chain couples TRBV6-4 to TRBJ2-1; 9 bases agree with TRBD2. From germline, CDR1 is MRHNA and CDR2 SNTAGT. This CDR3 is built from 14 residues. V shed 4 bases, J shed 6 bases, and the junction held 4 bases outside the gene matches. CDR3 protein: CASSVSGSINEQFF. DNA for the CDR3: TGTGCCAGCAGTGTTAGCGGGAGTATCAATGAGCAGTTCTTC.

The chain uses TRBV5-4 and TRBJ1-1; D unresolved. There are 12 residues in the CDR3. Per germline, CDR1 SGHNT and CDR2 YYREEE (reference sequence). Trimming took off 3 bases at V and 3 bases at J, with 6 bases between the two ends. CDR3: CASSWGDTEAFF. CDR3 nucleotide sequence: TGTGCCAGCAGCTGGGGAGACACTGAAGCTTTCTTT.

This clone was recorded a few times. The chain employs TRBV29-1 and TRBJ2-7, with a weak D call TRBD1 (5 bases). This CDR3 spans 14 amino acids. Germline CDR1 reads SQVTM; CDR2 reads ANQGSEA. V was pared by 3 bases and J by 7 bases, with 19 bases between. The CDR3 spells CSVDGTPGSREQYF. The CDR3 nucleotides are TGCAGCGTTGACGGTACGCCAGGGTCGAGAGAGCAGTACTTC.

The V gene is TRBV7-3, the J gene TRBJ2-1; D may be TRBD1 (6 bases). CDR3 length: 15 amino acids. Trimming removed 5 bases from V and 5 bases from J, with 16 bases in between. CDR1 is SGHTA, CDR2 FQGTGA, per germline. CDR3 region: CASSVTPGHNNEQFF. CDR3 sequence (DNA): TGTGCCAGCAGCGTTACCCCGGGACATAACAATGAGCAGTTCTTC.

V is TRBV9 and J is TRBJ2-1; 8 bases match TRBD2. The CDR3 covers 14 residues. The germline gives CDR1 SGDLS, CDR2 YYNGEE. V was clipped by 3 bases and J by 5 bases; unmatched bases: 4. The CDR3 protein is CASSGSGINNEQFF. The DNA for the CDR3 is TGTGCCAGCAGCGGTAGCGGGATTAACAATGAGCAGTTCTTC.

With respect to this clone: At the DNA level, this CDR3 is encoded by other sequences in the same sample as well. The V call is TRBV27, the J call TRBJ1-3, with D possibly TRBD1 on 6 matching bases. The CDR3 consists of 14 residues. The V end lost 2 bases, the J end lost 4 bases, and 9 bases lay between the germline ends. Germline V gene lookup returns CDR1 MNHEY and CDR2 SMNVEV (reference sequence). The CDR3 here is CASSLTGTGNTIYF. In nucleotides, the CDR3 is TGTGCCAGCAGTTTAACAGGGACGGGAAACACCATATATTTT.

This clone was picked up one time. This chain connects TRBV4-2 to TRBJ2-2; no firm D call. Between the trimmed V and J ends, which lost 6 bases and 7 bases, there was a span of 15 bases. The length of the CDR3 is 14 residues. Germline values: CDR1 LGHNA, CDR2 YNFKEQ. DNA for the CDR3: TGTGCCAGCAGTCACGCGGCGGTGGGCGGGGAGCTGTTTTTT. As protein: CASSHAAVGGELFF.

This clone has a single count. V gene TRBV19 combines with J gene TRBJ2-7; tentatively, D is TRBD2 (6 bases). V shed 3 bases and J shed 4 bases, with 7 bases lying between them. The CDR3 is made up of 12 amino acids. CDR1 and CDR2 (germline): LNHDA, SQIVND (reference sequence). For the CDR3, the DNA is TGTGCCAGTAGTATGGGGGGTTACGAGCAGTACTTC. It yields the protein CASSMGGYEQYF.

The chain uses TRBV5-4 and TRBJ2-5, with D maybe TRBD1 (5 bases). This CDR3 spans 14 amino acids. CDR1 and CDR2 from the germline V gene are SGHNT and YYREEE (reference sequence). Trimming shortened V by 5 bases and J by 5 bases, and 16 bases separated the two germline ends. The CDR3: CASSLTGVGETQYF. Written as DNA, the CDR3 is TGTGCCAGCAGTCTTACAGGAGTAGGGGAGACCCAGTACTTC.